This T cell receptor (beta chain) was profiled in a study of blood T cell repertoires in COVID-19. Whole-study context: Nucleic acid was either cDNA or gDNA, and it came from T cells, B-cell-depleted T cells, or PBMCs.

Original analysis: From reference gene primer amplification, estimates of nucleated cell counts were derived. Method: immunoSEQ multiplex PCR; TCRdb's copy keeps in-frame clones and lacks some. That table supplies the V and J calls and clone size; D and trimming were determined from the DNA. Among approximately 50,000 clones listed, 70% to 85% were seen once. The origin of this receptor is a human donor in a cohort sampled during active COVID-19. The sample taken for sequencing was peripheral blood.

In nucleotides, the CDR3 is TGTGCCAGCAGCCTATCCACCGGGGAGCTGTTTTTT. Translated, it gives CASSLSTGELFF. The chain has TRBV11-3 and TRBJ2-2; D ambiguous. This CDR3 is built from 12 residues. The germline V and J ends were trimmed by 5 bases and 4 bases, with 5 bases remaining between them. CDR1 is SGHNT, CDR2 YENEEA, per germline.